A selection of T cell receptor beta chains follows, all from one sample in a study of blood T cell repertoires in COVID-19. TCRdb's copy holds only in-frame clones and misses some; the assay was immunoSEQ multiplex PCR. Of under 300,000 clones in the sample, around four fifths were seen once. The sequencing sample was made of peripheral blood. The receptors were sampled from a man aged 25-40 years who had recovered from COVID-19. The CDR3 runs from the conserved cysteine through the conserved F or W. Each record gives: clone size, D gene, V gene, J gene, CDR3 DNA, CDR3 protein. D genes are given only for firm matches. Clone size, where shown, is once, few, many, or a class for clones that have expanded.

clone size: NA; D gene: NA; V gene: TRBV3-1/TRBV3-2; J gene: TRBJ1-2; CDR3 DNA: TGTGCCAGCAGCCAGGGAGGGTCCGGCTACACCTTC; CDR3 protein: CASSQGGSGYTF
clone size: NA; D gene: NA; V gene: TRBV7-2; J gene: TRBJ2-3; CDR3 DNA: TGTGCCAGCAGCCCTAGTACCACCGCCGGCACAGATACGCAGTATTTT; CDR3 protein: CASSPSTTAGTDTQYF
clone size: NA; D gene: NA; V gene: TRBV28; J gene: TRBJ1-4; CDR3 DNA: TGTGCCAGCAGTCCTGGGGCAAAGGTTGAAAAACTGTTTTTT; CDR3 protein: CASSPGAKVEKLFF
clone size: NA; D gene: NA; V gene: TRBV10-3; J gene: TRBJ1-1; CDR3 DNA: TGTGCCATCAGTGAGTCATTGGGGCCTGAAGCTTTCTTT; CDR3 protein: CAISESLGPEAFF
clone size: many; D gene: NA; V gene: TRBV28; J gene: TRBJ1-2; CDR3 DNA: TGTGCCAGCTGCAAGGGGGTGTATGGCTACACCTTC; CDR3 protein: CASCKGVYGYTF
clone size: NA; D gene: NA; V gene: TRBV19; J gene: TRBJ2-6; CDR3 DNA: TGTGCCCCACTCCCGGGGAGTGGGGCCAACGTCCTGACTTTC; CDR3 protein: CAPLPGSGANVLTF
clone size: NA; D gene: NA; V gene: TRBV4-1; J gene: TRBJ2-2; CDR3 DNA: TGCGCCAGCAGCCGACCCCCGGGACACAACACCGGGGAGCTGTTTTTT; CDR3 protein: CASSRPPGHNTGELFF
clone size: NA; D gene: TRBD1; V gene: TRBV5-1; J gene: TRBJ1-4; CDR3 DNA: TGCGCCAGCAGCTTGGTTGCGACAGGGGTTGAAAAACTGTTTTTT; CDR3 protein: CASSLVATGVEKLFF
clone size: NA; D gene: TRBD1; V gene: TRBV28; J gene: TRBJ2-2; CDR3 DNA: TGTGCCAGCAGTGCCCCCGGACAGGCCTCGGGCACCGGGGAGCTGTTTTTT; CDR3 protein: CASSAPGQASGTGELFF
clone size: NA; D gene: NA; V gene: TRBV6-2/TRBV6-3; J gene: TRBJ2-2; CDR3 DNA: TGTGCCAGCAGTACCGGGGGGCTGGGGGAGCTGTTTTTT; CDR3 protein: CASSTGGLGELFF
clone size: NA; D gene: TRBD2; V gene: TRBV3-1/TRBV3-2; J gene: TRBJ2-5; CDR3 DNA: TGTGCCAGCAGCCAAGGCGGGACTACTCAAGAGACCCAGTACTTC; CDR3 protein: CASSQGGTTQETQYF
clone size: NA; D gene: NA; V gene: TRBV28; J gene: TRBJ1-1; CDR3 DNA: TGTGCCAGCAGTTTTTCTGGTAGCACTGAAGCTTTCTTT; CDR3 protein: CASSFSGSTEAFF
clone size: NA; D gene: NA; V gene: TRBV7-9; J gene: TRBJ1-6; CDR3 DNA: TGTGCCAGCAGCCCAGAGGGTATTTCACCCCTCCACTTT; CDR3 protein: CASSPEGISPLHF
clone size: NA; D gene: NA; V gene: TRBV9; J gene: TRBJ2-4; CDR3 DNA: TGTGCCAGCAGCGATGGGCTTGCTATGATACAAAACATTCAGTACTTC; CDR3 protein: CASSDGLAMIQNIQYF
clone size: once; D gene: NA; V gene: TRBV12-5; J gene: TRBJ1-5; CDR3 DNA: TGTGCTAGTGCAGGGGACAGCAATCAGCCCCAGCATTTT; CDR3 protein: CASAGDSNQPQHF
clone size: NA; D gene: NA; V gene: TRBV19; J gene: TRBJ1-2; CDR3 DNA: TGTGCCAGTAGTATAGATGGGCTTTCCCACTATGGCTACACCTTC; CDR3 protein: CASSIDGLSHYGYTF
clone size: NA; D gene: NA; V gene: TRBV5-1; J gene: TRBJ1-3; CDR3 DNA: TGCGCCAGCAGCTTGGGGGAGGTAGCTGGAAACACCATATATTTT; CDR3 protein: CASSLGEVAGNTIYF
clone size: NA; D gene: TRBD1; V gene: TRBV2; J gene: TRBJ2-1; CDR3 DNA: TGTGCCAGCAGGGGGGGACAGGGGGCACTCCACTCCTACAATGAGCAGTTCTTC; CDR3 protein: CASRGGQGALHSYNEQFF
clone size: NA; D gene: TRBD2; V gene: TRBV19; J gene: TRBJ2-7; CDR3 DNA: TGTGCCAGTAGTGACCGGGGGGGCTCCCTCTACGAGCAGTACTTC; CDR3 protein: CASSDRGGSLYEQYF
clone size: NA; D gene: NA; V gene: TRBV5-1; J gene: TRBJ1-2; CDR3 DNA: TGCGCCAGCGCGACCATGGGGGCGAACTATGGCTACACCTTC; CDR3 protein: CASATMGANYGYTF
clone size: NA; D gene: NA; V gene: TRBV5-1; J gene: TRBJ2-2; CDR3 DNA: TGCGCCAGCAATCAGGGCCGCCCGGGGGAGCTGTTTTTT; CDR3 protein: CASNQGRPGELFF
clone size: NA; D gene: TRBD2; V gene: TRBV24-1; J gene: TRBJ2-5; CDR3 DNA: TGTGCCACCAGTGATTTGAAGAGTCTAGCGGGGGGCTTCGAGACCCAGTACTTC; CDR3 protein: CATSDLKSLAGGFETQYF